This entry lists 23 T cell receptor beta chains sequenced from one sample in a study of regulatory T cells in long-lasting Graves disease. CDR3-region Arm-PCR and iRepertoire HTBI primers produced the TCR beta libraries. One entry per CDR3 protein results from TCRdb running MiXCR on the multiplex PCR reads. The sample holds 650,000 to 700,000 distinct CDR3 sequences, around 30% seen once. Regarding time point: persistent/refractory GD, antithyroid drugs over 5 years with positive TRAb. Following extraction of RNA from PBMCs, that RNA was used to make the TCR library. The material was peripheral blood mononuclear cells (PBMCs), obtained when the disease was refractory, from a patient treated with antithyroid drugs. All receptors come from a female donor with Graves disease.

This sequence joins TRBV27 and TRBJ1-1; possible D gene TRBD1, 5 bases. The CDR3 covers 14 residues. Germline V gives CDR1 MNHEY, CDR2 SMNVEV (reference sequence). The V gene lost 0 bases and the J gene lost 5 bases, with 10 bases spanning the gap. In DNA form, the CDR3 reads TGTGCCAGCAGTTTATCTAAGGGGTTGACTGAAGCTTTCTTT. It yields the protein CASSLSKGLTEAFF.

This chain uses TRBV20-1 with TRBJ1-5, with D possibly being TRBD1 (5 bases). Germline V CDR1 and CDR2: DFQATT, SNEGSKA (reference sequence). Between the trimmed V and J ends, which lost 0 bases and 5 bases, there was a span of 11 bases. This CDR3 region has 14 residues. The CDR3 spells CSARDLSRDQPQHF. The CDR3 region has the DNA TGCAGTGCTAGAGATCTTAGCAGGGATCAGCCCCAGCATTTT.

V gene TRBV20-1 combines with J gene TRBJ2-5, with 11 positions matching TRBD2. The germline V gene encodes CDR1 DFQATT and CDR2 SNEGSKA (reference sequence). The CDR3 loop spans 14 amino acids. V gave up 5 bases and J gave up 4 bases; unmatched junction bases: 6. The CDR3 coding sequence is TGCAGTGCTCAGTGGCTAGCGGGAGGAGAGACCCAGTACTTC. Protein product: CSAQWLAGGETQYF.

This clonotype was seen repeatedly, ten times or more. V gene TRBV28 combines with J gene TRBJ1-1; the D is unclear. The CDR3 has 17 residues. V lost 6 bases, J lost 2 bases, and 22 bases lay in between. Germline CDR1 MDHEN, CDR2 SYDVKM. The CDR3 DNA is TGTGCCAGCAGCACCTGGTTCTATAACAAGCCAAACACTGAAGCTTTCTTT. Translated: CASSTWFYNKPNTEAFF.

The gene calls are TRBV10-3 and TRBJ1-1; D possibly corresponds to TRBD1 (6 bases). V dropped 5 bases and J dropped 3 bases, with 10 bases sitting between them. This CDR3 comprises 13 residues. Germline V CDR1 and CDR2: ENHRY, SYGVKD. The DNA for the CDR3 is TGTGCCATCAGTCGGGGGCCGGACACTGAAGCTTTCTTT. Amino acid sequence: CAISRGPDTEAFF.

The chain is built from TRBV4-1 and TRBJ1-1; possibly TRBD1 for D (6 bases). This CDR3 has 19 amino acids. The germline V gene encodes CDR1 MGHRA and CDR2 YSYEKL. Deletions cut 0 bases from V and 3 bases from J, with 23 bases between. CDR3 amino acids: CASSQDLRQDRVGDTEAFF. The CDR3, as DNA: TGCGCCAGCAGCCAAGATCTAAGACAGGATCGGGTGGGGGACACTGAAGCTTTCTTT.

This clonotype was counted only a few times. A read error may produce the germline difference seen at one junction end. The chain joins TRBV5-1 to TRBJ2-2, with 10 positions matching TRBD1. Germline-derived CDR1 and CDR2 are SGHRS and YFSETQ. The CDR3 is made up of 16 amino acids. The DNA of the CDR3 is TGTGCCAGCAGCGCGGGACAGGGGAAAACCACCGGGGAGCTGTTTTTT. It yields the protein CASSAGQGKTTGELFF.

This clonotype was observed at least ten times. J is TRBJ1-2 and V is TRBV27; D remains unclear. Germline CDR1 is MNHEY and CDR2 is SMNVEV (reference sequence). The length of the CDR3 is 14 residues. Trimming stripped 6 bases from V and 3 bases from J, with 14 bases between. In nucleotides, the CDR3 is TGTGCCAGCAGACCTTTGTTTATTGACTATGGCTACACCTTC. It translates to CASRPLFIDYGYTF.

V gene TRBV24-1 combines with J gene TRBJ2-5, with D possibly being TRBD2 (6 bases). Between the trimmed V and J ends, which lost 3 bases and 3 bases, there was a span of 13 bases. CDR1 and CDR2 from the germline V gene are KGHDR and SFDVKD. CDR3 size: 15 residues. Here the CDR3 DNA reads TGTGCCACCAGTGATGCGACTAGTATTGAAGAGACCCAGTACTTC. Translation: CATSDATSIEETQYF.

This clonotype was detected only a few times. V and J are TRBV20-1 and TRBJ2-5; 13 bases are shared with TRBD2. Germline V CDR1 and CDR2: DFQATT, SNEGSKA (reference sequence). J was trimmed by 10 bases and V by 1 base; bases with no gene match: 9. The CDR3 length is 15 residues. The CDR3, as DNA: TGCAGTGCTAGAGCCGGGACTAGCGGGGCCGGGGACCAGTACTTC. This translates into CSARAGTSGAGDQYF.

This clonotype showed up just a few times. The V and J genes are TRBV6-1 and TRBJ1-5, with 11 bases fitting TRBD1. Germline V CDR1 and CDR2: MNHNS, SASEGT. The CDR3 totals 19 residues. Trimming took 5 bases from V and 3 from J; bases not matched to a gene: 15. The CDR3 DNA sequence: TGTGCCAGCAGTAATGCCGGGACAGGGGGTATTGAGGCCAATCAGCCCCAGCATTTT. It encodes CASSNAGTGGIEANQPQHF.

With regard to this clonotype: This may be a read error, as it is one base from a much larger clone. This rearrangement joins TRBV28 to TRBJ2-7; 9 nucleotides align to TRBD2. Germline V gene sequence: CDR1 MDHEN, CDR2 SYDVKM. This CDR3 region has 14 residues. The CDR3, as DNA: TGTGCCAACAGTGGGGGACTAGCCAGATACGAGCAGTACTTC. The encoded protein is CANSGGLARYEQYF.

The rearrangement joins TRBV20-1 to TRBJ1-2; D not certain. There are 15 residues in the CDR3. Trimming stripped 0 bases from V and 5 bases from J, with 16 bases between. Germline V gene lookup returns CDR1 DFQATT and CDR2 SNEGSKA (reference sequence). CDR3 in amino acids: CSAREHSEREYGYTF. The CDR3 bases are TGCAGTGCTAGAGAACATTCAGAACGGGAGTATGGCTACACCTTC.

This sequence joins TRBV7-3 and TRBJ1-4; D is ambiguous. Between the trimmed V and J ends, which lost 5 bases and 0 bases, there was a span of 10 bases. The CDR3 consists of 15 residues. Germline loops: CDR1 SGHTA, CDR2 FQGTGA. CDR3 sequence (DNA): TGTGCCAGCAGCCCGACGGAGGCAACTAATGAAAAACTGTTTTTT. Its translation: CASSPTEATNEKLFF. Combining the CDR3 with reference TRBV7-3 and TRBJ1-4 gives the whole variable domain GAGVSQTPSNKVTEKGKYVELRCDPISGHTALYWYRQSLGQGPEFLIYFQGTGAADDSGLPNDRFFAVRPEGSVSTLKIQRTERGDSAVYLCASSPTEATNEKLFFGSGTQLSVL.

This clonotype was observed many times. The chain is built from TRBV2 and TRBJ1-4, with D possibly TRBD1 on 5 matching bases. This CDR3 contains 16 residues. Trimming shortened V by 3 bases and J by 7 bases, and 18 bases separated the two germline ends. Looked up from germline, CDR1 is SNHLY and CDR2 is FYNNEI. As DNA, the CDR3 is TGTGCCAGCAGTGAGGGAGGGGCAACCGCTGGTGAAAAACTGTTTTTT. This translates into CASSEGGATAGEKLFF.

This clonotype has just a few counts. This chain links TRBV5-6 with TRBJ1-1; no definite D call. V lost 4 bases and J 4 bases, leaving 17 bases between the germline ends. This CDR3 has 15 amino acids. Germline CDR1 reads SGHDT; CDR2 reads YYEEEE. In DNA form, the CDR3 reads TGTGCCAGCAGCACGACCGGGATCGCGGGCACTGAAGCTTTCTTT. Protein product: CASSTTGIAGTEAFF.

The rearrangement joins TRBV2 to TRBJ2-7; TRBD2 matches 10 bases. This CDR3 comprises 16 residues. Germline V gene lookup returns CDR1 SNHLY and CDR2 FYNNEI. Trimming at V came to 3 bases and at J to 0 bases, leaving 5 bases not matched to a gene. The CDR3 coding sequence is TGTGCCAGCAGTGAGCTTAGACTAGCGGGCTCCTACGAGCAGTACTTC. It yields the protein CASSELRLAGSYEQYF.

The chain joins TRBV6-1 to TRBJ2-1, with D perhaps TRBD2 (6 bases). The germline gives CDR1 MNHNS, CDR2 SASEGT. With 6 bases removed from V and 0 bases from J, the gap between germline ends came to 15 bases. The CDR3 extends over 16 amino acids. The CDR3 DNA sequence: TGTGCCAGCAGAGACCTTTCTAGCGCCTCCTACAATGAGCAGTTCTTC. As protein: CASRDLSSASYNEQFF.

Many counts were recorded for this clonotype. This chain connects TRBV12-3 or TRBV12-4 to TRBJ1-2; D unresolved. The CDR3 spans 13 residues. The V gene lost 6 bases and the J gene lost 0 bases, with 8 bases spanning the gap. The CDR3 DNA follows: TGTGCCAGCAGCCGTACACCTAACTATGGCTACACCTTC. The encoded protein is CASSRTPNYGYTF.

This chain uses TRBV14 with TRBJ1-2, with 7 bases aligning to TRBD1. Trimming at V came to 3 bases and at J to 4 bases, leaving 5 bases not matched to a gene. The CDR3 length is 14 residues. In germline, CDR1 is SGHDN, CDR2 FVKESK. The DNA of the CDR3 is TGTGCCAGCAGCCAGGACAGGCGGTTCTATGGCTACACCTTC. Translating it yields CASSQDRRFYGYTF.

The chain employs TRBV9 and TRBJ2-3, with a tentative D call TRBD2 (6 bases). Trimming stripped 0 bases from V and 6 bases from J, with 17 bases between. Germline V gene data show CDR1 as SGDLS and CDR2 as YYNGEE. The CDR3 covers 16 residues. The CDR3 protein is CASSVVSSAEVDTQYF. CDR3 DNA sequence: TGTGCCAGCAGCGTAGTCTCTAGCGCTGAAGTCGATACGCAGTATTTT. The full variable domain, rest sourced from reference TRBV9 and TRBJ2-3, is DSGVTQTPKHLITATGQRVTLRCSPRSGDLSVYWYQQSLDQGLQFLIQYYNGEERAKGNILERFSAQQFPDLHSELNLSSLELGDSALYFCASSVVSSAEVDTQYFGPGTRLTVL.

About this clonotype itself: This may be a read error: a much more frequent sequence differs by one nucleotide. The chain has TRBV11-2 and TRBJ2-7; no clear D. The CDR3 sequence is 17 residues long. Trimming pared 8 bases from V and 2 bases from J, leaving 25 bases between. Germline V CDR1 and CDR2: SGHAT, FQNNGV. The DNA for the CDR3 is TGTGCCAGCCTCTCTCTCGCGCGGACCCAAGGCCCCTACGAGCAGTACTTC. Translating it yields CASLSLARTQGPYEQYF.

This clonotype was seen at least ten times. The chain combines TRBV27 with TRBJ1-2; a possible D gene is TRBD1 (5 bases). CDR1 and CDR2 from the germline V gene are MNHEY and SMNVEV (reference sequence). The CDR3 has 13 residues. Trimming took off 5 bases at V and 0 bases at J, with 7 bases between the two ends. Here the CDR3 reads CASSVTANYGYTF. For the CDR3, the DNA is TGTGCCAGCAGTGTGACAGCTAACTATGGCTACACCTTC.